This record looks at one T cell receptor (beta chain) sequence and its context. Which antigen it targets is not known. No much larger clone exists at a distance of one base, and base qualities are not known. Explained via the paper, the time point label denotes: baseline pretreatment blood. The treatment or condition label corresponds to: 15 Gy SBRT to primary tumor, nephrectomy 4 weeks later. To track tumor-enriched clonotypes, serial peripheral blood was sampled from radiation-treated patients at baseline and at 2 weeks and 4 weeks after SBRT. All patients had renal cell carcinoma with clear cell pathology. Genomic DNA for TCR sequencing was prepared using the QIAamp DNA Blood Mini Kit (Qiagen). The analyses included just those samples that passed every quality control check. The data stem from a study of radiation and T cells in renal cell carcinoma (dated by TCRdb to the early 2020s). Background for the entire study: Samples came from a clinical trial, in which primary renal cell carcinomas received 15 Gy stereotactic body radiation therapy followed by nephrectomy 4 weeks later. In total, 53 samples underwent TCR beta sequencing: around 25 tumors plus 27 peripheral blood samples. A total of roughly 4 million unique CDR3 nucleotide sequences, encoding 2,500,000 or so unique CDR3 amino acid sequences, were found across all 50 or so samples. Overall study outcomes, separate from this receptor: Dynamics of the blood repertoire were not tracked past 4 weeks after treatment. Because pretreatment tumor biopsies were not available, the baseline intratumoral presence of clonotypes could not be determined. Top tumor clonotypes rose in blood from baseline to 2 weeks post-radiation, then contracted by 4 weeks, suggesting transient expansion of tumor-resident clones. Because the trial had a single-armed design, the trial could not examine how radiation dose or scheduling affected the TCR repertoire.

TCR beta libraries were generated from genomic DNA with the immunoSEQ kit, following the manufacturer's recommendations. To prepare the libraries, a first multiplex PCR with proprietary primers was run, followed by a second PCR that added unique barcodes, and a bead cleanup was done after each round. A kit-provided positive control reaction and a negative control reaction were included in every sample batch. The final libraries underwent checking on an Agilent 4200 TapeStation D1000 ScreenTape, volumetric pooling, and quantification by qPCR. Sequencing was performed on an Illumina NextSeq500 using a MidOutput 150-cycle cartridge, with 156 Read1 cycles, 15 Index1 cycles, and the kit custom primers. The pooled library was loaded at approximately 1.1 pM with an approximately 20% PhiX control spike-in. On the study's bioinformatics: Vendor-processed data were analyzed in R, with a clonotype defined as all T cells sharing the same CDR3 nucleotide sequence. In the clone abundance analyses, frequencies were normalized to the 10,000 most abundant clones in each sample. Public T cell clones, which averaged fewer than five per sample, were excluded before analysis. An abundance difference of at least 32-fold between compartments was the criterion for calling clonotypes tumor-enriched or baseline blood-enriched. A beta-binomial differential abundance model was used to identify clonotypes that were expanded or contracted between blood time points. Tumor-blood repertoire similarity was measured with the Baroni-Urbani and Buser coefficient, and groups were compared using two-tailed Wilcoxon tests in R. In TCRdb, the immuneACCESS table is reduced to in-frame sequences with V and J assigned. These tables do not hold every clone; where another copy was compared, an unresolved V gene accounts for under half, and the others remain unexplained. V, J and clone size are those of that table, while D and trimming were read from the DNA. A total of 90,000 to 95,000 clones appear in this sample, about four fifths of them only once. The top ten constitute roughly 6.1% of the sample.

The TCR originated in a man between 60 and 75 years old with renal cell carcinoma. Sequences were derived from blood, sampled from a patient whose treatment included radiotherapy and nephrectomy.

CDR3 loop: CASSQDSPPGDEQYF. The bases are TGTGCCAGCAGCCAAGACTCCCCCCCGGGGGACGAGCAGTACTTC. The sequence links TRBV14 to TRBJ2-7; the best D guess is TRBD2, with 6 bases matching. CDR1 SGHDN and CDR2 FVKESK are derived from the germline V gene. The CDR3 runs 15 residues from the cysteine to the phenylalanine. This entry keeps only the CDR3 DNA: 45 bases, framed from base 1. V and J are truncated by 0 bases and 5 bases respectively, leaving an intervening sequence of 14 bases.